This entry features one T cell receptor (beta chain) sequence. The data are from a study of blood T cell repertoires in COVID-19. Study details: Donors in the United States, Italy and Spain gave samples during acute or convalescent COVID-19. From T cells, B-cell-depleted T cells, or PBMCs came the material, which was cDNA or gDNA.

This CDR3 contains 14 residues. CDR1 is SGHDT, CDR2 YYEEEE, per germline. With 1 base clipped from V and 2 bases from J, the junction kept 1 base outside the gene matches. In terms of age and location, participants ranged from roughly 18 to 90 years and lived in about 25 US areas. Methods used by the authors: From reference gene primer amplification, estimates of nucleated cell counts were derived. The data were produced by immunoSEQ multiplex PCR, yet TCRdb's version contains in-frame clones alone and is incomplete. The V and J calls and the clone size are those of that table, but D and trimming were determined from the DNA. The sample has about 250,000 clones, about 82% seen once.

The sample was PBMCs or T cells enriched from blood (not recorded which). J is TRBJ1-2 and V is TRBV5-6; TRBD1 aligns across 8 bases. The receptor was isolated from a woman aged 50 to 60 with acute COVID-19. The DNA for the CDR3 is TGTGCCAGCAGCTTGACAGGGGGAAACTATGGCTACACCTTC. This translates into CASSLTGGNYGYTF.